The clone carrying this T cell receptor (beta chain) is a singleton in its sample. Antigen: not known. Assay used: immunoSEQ multiplex PCR; TCRdb lists only in-frame clones, some missing. The profile covers about 94,000 clones, with roughly 86% appearing a single time and approximately 5.4% taken by the ten largest. The sample belongs to a study of identifying expanded T cells in peripheral blood. Findings and limits, study-wide: About 1.2 clones differed between technical replicates, versus approximately 16 and 20 over time.

The CDR3 has 14 amino acids. J was trimmed by 3 bases and V by 3 bases; bases with no gene match: 5. Germline assignment: CDR1 SGDLS and CDR2 YYNGEE. This sequence joins TRBV9 and TRBJ1-1; 7 bases align to TRBD1. Sequencing was performed on blood. The receptor comes from a person aged 18-70 years in good health. CDR3 region: CASSALTGDTEAFF. In DNA form, the CDR3 reads TGTGCCAGCAGCGCACTTACAGGGGACACTGAAGCTTTCTTT.